The 9 T cell receptor beta chains below were found in one sample sequenced in a study of T-cell reconstitution after alpha-beta-depleted transplantation in children. It was with unique molecular identifiers that the TCRbeta library was prepared. TCRdb ran MiXCR on the PCR reads and lists one entry per CDR3 protein. The sample consists of roughly 500,000 distinct CDR3 sequences, approximately 12% of them appearing once. The sample in question was PBMCs from the stem cell graft donor, obtained from the stem cell graft. These receptors all stem from a human donor who donated a stem cell graft to a child with combined immunodeficiency.

The chain employs TRBV6-1 and TRBJ1-1, with 9 bases aligning to TRBD1. V trimming: 2 bases; J trimming: 4 bases; junction bases outside the gene matches: 8. The germline V gene has CDR1 MNHNS and CDR2 SASEGT. This CDR3 region has 16 residues. Here the CDR3 reads CASSERTGGESTEAFF. DNA for the CDR3: TGTGCCAGCAGTGAAAGAACAGGGGGCGAGAGCACTGAAGCTTTCTTT.

V gene TRBV6-2 or TRBV6-3 combines with J gene TRBJ2-1; 7 bases map to TRBD2. CDR3 size: 14 residues. CDR1 is MNHEY, CDR2 SVGEGT, per germline. The ends lost 2 bases at V and 6 bases at J; junction bases unmatched: 4. CDR3 in amino acids: CASSYGGGTNEQFF. The CDR3 nucleotides read TGTGCCAGCAGTTACGGCGGGGGTACCAATGAGCAGTTCTTC.

V usage is TRBV6-5 and J usage is TRBJ2-7; 7 bases are shared with TRBD1. The CDR3 has 11 residues. V lost 6 bases, J lost 9 bases, and 5 bases stayed unmatched. CDR1 MNHEY and CDR2 SVGAGI come from the germline V gene. The CDR3 spells CASSKQGSQYF. For the CDR3, the DNA is TGTGCCAGCAGCAAACAGGGGTCGCAGTACTTC.

This chain uses TRBV4-3 with TRBJ2-1; the match to TRBD2 covers 8 bases. The J segment lost 12 bases and the V segment lost 3 bases, leaving 13 bases of the junction unmatched. Germline CDR1 reads LGHNA; CDR2 reads YSLEER. This CDR3 has 15 amino acids. CDR3 loop: CASSQEGREGAGQFF. CDR3 nucleotides: TGCGCCAGCAGCCAGGAGGGACGGGAGGGTGCCGGGCAGTTCTTC.

This clonotype was recorded at least ten times. The chain links TRBV29-1 to TRBJ2-1, with D tentatively TRBD1 or TRBD2 (5 bases each). The CDR3 runs to 14 residues. The V end lost 4 bases, the J end lost 0 bases, and 10 bases lay between the germline ends. Germline V lookup: CDR1 SQVTM, CDR2 ANQGSEA. In nucleotides, the CDR3 is TGCAGCGTTGTGGGACGTAGCTCCTACAATGAGCAGTTCTTC. It encodes CSVVGRSSYNEQFF.

This clonotype was counted between two and nine times. The chain is built from TRBV28 and TRBJ1-2, with a tentative D call TRBD1 (6 bases). The CDR3 spans 12 residues. Trimming took off 6 bases at V and 7 bases at J, with 12 bases between the two ends. From germline, CDR1 is MDHEN and CDR2 SYDVKM. For the CDR3, the DNA is TGTGCCAGCAGCAATCTACAGGGTGGCTACACCTTC. Amino acid sequence: CASSNLQGGYTF.

The sample holds many counts of this clonotype. The V gene is TRBV10-3, the J gene TRBJ2-1, with D unclear. The CDR3 runs to 11 residues. The V gene lost 5 bases and the J gene lost 8 bases, with 7 bases spanning the gap. CDR1 and CDR2 from the germline V gene are ENHRY and SYGVKD. The CDR3 DNA follows: TGTGCCATCAGTTCATTAGATGAGCAGTTCTTC. It is translated as CAISSLDEQFF.

This sequence joins TRBV7-8 and TRBJ2-2; unclear D gene. Between the trimmed V and J ends, which lost 1 base and 0 bases, there was a span of 9 bases. Per germline, CDR1 SGHVS and CDR2 FQNEAQ. The CDR3 is 16 amino acids. CDR3 residues: CASSLDAAPNTGELFF. CDR3 nucleotide sequence: TGTGCCAGCAGCTTAGATGCTGCACCGAACACCGGGGAGCTGTTTTTT.

This clonotype occurred many times. V is TRBV7-2 and J is TRBJ2-3; D possibly corresponds to TRBD1 (6 bases). Germline V lookup: CDR1 SGHTA, CDR2 FQGNSA. This CDR3 is 15 amino acids long. Trimming cost V 5 bases and J 0 bases, with 12 bases left between them. CDR3 residues: CASSPGGRSTDTQYF. The CDR3 DNA follows: TGTGCCAGCAGCCCTGGGGGCAGGAGCACAGATACGCAGTATTTT.